The rows below give T cell receptor beta chains drawn from one sample of a study of regulatory T cells in long-lasting Graves disease. One entry per CDR3 protein results from TCRdb running MiXCR on the multiplex PCR reads. The sample yields more than 300,000 distinct CDR3 sequences, 20% to 25% seen once. The material sequenced was peripheral blood mononuclear cells (PBMCs), taken when the disease was refractory, from a patient treated with antithyroid drugs. Receptors were obtained from a woman in her thirties or forties with Graves disease. The CDR3 runs from the conserved cysteine through the conserved F or W. A D gene is named only where the DNA matches it firmly. Some rows have no size entry. The others give once, few or many, or a class for an expanded clone.

J	size	V	D	CDR3	DNA
TRBJ1-5	-	TRBV29-1	TRBD1	CSVEDRDQPQHF	TGCAGCGTTGAGGACAGGGATCAGCCCCAGCATTTT
TRBJ2-2	many	TRBV6-2/TRBV6-3	-	CASSTSTGELFF	TGTGCCAGCAGTACCTCCACCGGGGAGCTGTTTTTT
TRBJ2-4	few	TRBV11-2	TRBD2	CASSKGTSGAKNIQYF	TGTGCCAGCAGCAAGGGGACTAGTGGAGCCAAAAACATTCAGTACTTC
TRBJ2-7	many	TRBV28	TRBD1	CAGSLPTGVDEQYF	TGTGCCGGCAGTTTACCCACAGGGGTAGACGAGCAGTACTTC
TRBJ2-5	-	TRBV7-2	-	CAGSSSRVGETQYF	TGTGCCGGCAGCTCCAGCCGGGTTGGAGAGACCCAGTACTTC
TRBJ2-5	many	TRBV28	TRBD2	CASSSGTSFKETQYF	TGTGCCAGCAGTTCCGGGACTAGTTTCAAGGAGACCCAGTACTTC
TRBJ2-5	many	TRBV6-1	-	CASRRGSNQETQYF	TGTGCCAGCAGGCGGGGCTCGAACCAAGAGACCCAGTACTTC
TRBJ2-2	-	TRBV28	-	CASREVIGELFF	TGTGCCAGCAGGGAAGTAATAGGGGAGCTGTTTTTT
TRBJ2-7	-	TRBV7-8	-	CASSSTPRIRQYF	TGTGCCAGCAGCTCCACCCCCCGGATACGGCAGTACTTC
TRBJ1-2	-	TRBV6-1	-	CASSEESGYGYTF	TGTGCCAGCAGTGAGGAGTCTGGCTATGGCTACACCTTC
TRBJ1-5	few	TRBV19	-	CASSIISGNNQPQHF	TGTGCCAGTAGTATTATTTCAGGGAACAATCAGCCCCAGCATTTT